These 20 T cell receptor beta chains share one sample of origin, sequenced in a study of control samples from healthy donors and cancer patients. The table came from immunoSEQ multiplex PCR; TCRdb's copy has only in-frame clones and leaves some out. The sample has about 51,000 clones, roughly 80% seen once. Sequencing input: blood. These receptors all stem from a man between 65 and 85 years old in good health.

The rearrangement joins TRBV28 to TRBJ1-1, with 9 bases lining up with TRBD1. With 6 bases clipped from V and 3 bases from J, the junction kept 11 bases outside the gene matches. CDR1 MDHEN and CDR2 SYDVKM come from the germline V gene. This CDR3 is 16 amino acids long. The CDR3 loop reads CASRAPPGQGDTEAFF. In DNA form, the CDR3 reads TGTGCCAGCAGGGCCCCCCCGGGACAGGGAGACACTGAAGCTTTCTTT. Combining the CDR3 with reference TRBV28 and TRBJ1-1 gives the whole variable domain DVKVTQSSRYLVKRTGEKVFLECVQDMDHENMFWYRQDPGLGLRLIYFSYDVKMKEKGDIPEGYSVSREKKERFSLILESASTNQTSMYLCASRAPPGQGDTEAFFGQGTRLTVV.

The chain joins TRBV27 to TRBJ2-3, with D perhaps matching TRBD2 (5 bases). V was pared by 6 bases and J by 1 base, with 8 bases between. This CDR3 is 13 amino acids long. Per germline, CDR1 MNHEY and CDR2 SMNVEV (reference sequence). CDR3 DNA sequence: TGTGCCAGCAGCCATAGCGGCACAGATACGCAGTATTTT. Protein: CASSHSGTDTQYF.

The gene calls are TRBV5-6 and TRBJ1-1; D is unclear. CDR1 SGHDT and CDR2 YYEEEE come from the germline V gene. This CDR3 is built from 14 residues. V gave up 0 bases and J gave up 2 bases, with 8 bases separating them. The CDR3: CASSLALGNTEAFF. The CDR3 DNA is TGTGCCAGCAGCTTGGCCCTCGGAAACACTGAAGCTTTCTTT.

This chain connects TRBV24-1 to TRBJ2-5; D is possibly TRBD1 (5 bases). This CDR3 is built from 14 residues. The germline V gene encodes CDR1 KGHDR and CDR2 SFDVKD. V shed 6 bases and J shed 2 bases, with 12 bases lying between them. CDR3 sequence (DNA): TGTGCCACCAGTAAAGGGGCCCCACAAGAGACCCAGTACTTC. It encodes CATSKGAPQETQYF.

DNA of the CDR3: TGTGCCAGCAGCTTACCCCGAAGGTTGGCAGTGAATCAGCCCCAGCATTTT. Translation gives CASSLPRRLAVNQPQHF. The chain employs TRBV7-8 and TRBJ1-5; D gene ambiguous. Germline assignment: CDR1 SGHVS and CDR2 FQNEAQ. Trimming shortened V by 2 bases and J by 4 bases, and 18 bases separated the two germline ends. This CDR3 spans 17 amino acids.

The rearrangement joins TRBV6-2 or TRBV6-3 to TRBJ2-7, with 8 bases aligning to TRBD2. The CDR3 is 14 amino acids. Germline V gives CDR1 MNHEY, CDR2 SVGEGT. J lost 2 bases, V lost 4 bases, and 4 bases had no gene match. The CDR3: CASSFQLAAYEQYF. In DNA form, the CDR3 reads TGTGCCAGCAGTTTTCAACTAGCGGCCTACGAGCAGTACTTC.

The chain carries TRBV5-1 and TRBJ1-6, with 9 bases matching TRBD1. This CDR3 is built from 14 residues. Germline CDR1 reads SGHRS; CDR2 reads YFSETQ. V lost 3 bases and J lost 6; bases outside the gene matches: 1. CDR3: CASSSTGGNSPLHF. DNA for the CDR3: TGCGCCAGCAGCTCGACAGGGGGTAATTCACCCCTCCACTTT.

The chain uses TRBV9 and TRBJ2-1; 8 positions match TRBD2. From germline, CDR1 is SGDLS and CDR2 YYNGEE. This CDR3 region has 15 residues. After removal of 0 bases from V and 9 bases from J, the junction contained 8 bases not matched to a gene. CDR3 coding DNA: TGTGCCAGCAGCGTAGATCCGGGAGGGCCGATTGAGCAGTTCTTC. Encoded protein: CASSVDPGGPIEQFF.

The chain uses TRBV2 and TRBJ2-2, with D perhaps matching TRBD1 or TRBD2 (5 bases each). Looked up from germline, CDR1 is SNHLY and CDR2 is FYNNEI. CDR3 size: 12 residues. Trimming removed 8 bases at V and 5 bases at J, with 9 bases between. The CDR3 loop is CASGGRTGELFF. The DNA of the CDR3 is TGTGCCAGCGGGGGACGGACCGGGGAGCTGTTTTTT.

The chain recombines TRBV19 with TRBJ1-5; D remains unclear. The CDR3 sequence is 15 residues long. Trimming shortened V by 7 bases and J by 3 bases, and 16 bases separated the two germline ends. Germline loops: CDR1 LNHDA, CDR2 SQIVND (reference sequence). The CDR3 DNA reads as TGTGCCAGTAAGGTGGCCCGGCAGCTCAATCAGCCCCAGCATTTT. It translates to CASKVARQLNQPQHF.

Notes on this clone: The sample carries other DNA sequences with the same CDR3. CDR3 coding DNA: TGTGCCAGCAGTGAGTGGCTAGCCCGAACCGGGGAGCTGTTTTTT. It encodes CASSEWLARTGELFF. J is TRBJ2-2 and V is TRBV2, with D maybe TRBD2 (5 bases). The germline gives CDR1 SNHLY, CDR2 FYNNEI. The germline V and J ends were trimmed by 3 bases and 5 bases, with 13 bases remaining between them. The CDR3 runs to 15 residues. The full variable domain, with the rest looked up from reference TRBV2 and TRBJ2-2, is EPEVTQTPSHQVTQMGQEVILRCVPISNHLYFYWYRQILGQKVEFLVSFYNNEISEKSEIFDDQFSVERPDGSNFTLKIRSTKLEDSAMYFCASSEWLARTGELFFGEGSRLTVL.

This chain's CDR3 is CASSEGLAGDSYEQYF. CDR3 in DNA: TGTGCCAGCAGTGAAGGTCTAGCGGGGGACTCCTACGAGCAGTACTTC. The chain is built from TRBV6-1 and TRBJ2-7; TRBD2 aligns across 10 bases. This CDR3 contains 16 residues. With 1 base clipped from V and 0 bases from J, the junction kept 3 bases outside the gene matches. The germline V gene encodes CDR1 MNHNS and CDR2 SASEGT.

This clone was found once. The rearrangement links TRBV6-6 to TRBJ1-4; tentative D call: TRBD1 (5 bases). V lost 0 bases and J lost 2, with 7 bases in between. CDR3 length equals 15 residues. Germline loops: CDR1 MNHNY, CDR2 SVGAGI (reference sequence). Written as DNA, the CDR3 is TGTGCCAGCAGTTACTCGCGGGGGACTAATGAAAAACTGTTTTTT. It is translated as CASSYSRGTNEKLFF.

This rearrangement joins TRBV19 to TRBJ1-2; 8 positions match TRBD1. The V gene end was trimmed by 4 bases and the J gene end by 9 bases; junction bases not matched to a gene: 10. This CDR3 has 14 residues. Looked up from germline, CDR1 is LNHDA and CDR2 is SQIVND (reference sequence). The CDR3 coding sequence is TGTGCCAGTAGTACTCCAGACAGGGGTGGGCGCTACACCTTC. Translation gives CASSTPDRGGRYTF.

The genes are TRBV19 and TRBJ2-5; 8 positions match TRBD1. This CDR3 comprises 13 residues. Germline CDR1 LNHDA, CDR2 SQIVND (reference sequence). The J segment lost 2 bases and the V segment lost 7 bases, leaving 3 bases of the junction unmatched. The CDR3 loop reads CASNNRGQETQYF. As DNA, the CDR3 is TGTGCCAGTAATAACAGGGGGCAAGAGACCCAGTACTTC. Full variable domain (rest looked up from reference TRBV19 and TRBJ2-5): DGGITQSPKYLFRKEGQNVTLSCEQNLNHDAMYWYRQDPGQGLRLIYYSQIVNDFQKGDIAEGYSVSREKKESFPLTVTSAQKNPTAFYLCASNNRGQETQYFGPGTRLLVL.

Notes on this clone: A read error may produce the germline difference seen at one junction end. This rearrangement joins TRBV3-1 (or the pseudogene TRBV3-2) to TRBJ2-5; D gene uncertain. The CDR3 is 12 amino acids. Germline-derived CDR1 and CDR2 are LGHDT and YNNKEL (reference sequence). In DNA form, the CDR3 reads TGTGCCAGCAGTTTGGACCAGGAGACCCAGTACTTC. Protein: CASSLDQETQYF.

The CDR3 coding sequence is TGCAGTGCTAGTGGAGGGGCTGGGGCCAACGTCCTGACTTTC. Its translation is CSASGGAGANVLTF. This rearrangement joins TRBV20-1 to TRBJ2-6; tentatively, D is TRBD2 (6 bases). V was cut by 3 bases and J by 2 bases, with 8 bases left in between. Germline V gene data show CDR1 as DFQATT and CDR2 as SNEGSKA (reference sequence). This CDR3 comprises 14 residues.

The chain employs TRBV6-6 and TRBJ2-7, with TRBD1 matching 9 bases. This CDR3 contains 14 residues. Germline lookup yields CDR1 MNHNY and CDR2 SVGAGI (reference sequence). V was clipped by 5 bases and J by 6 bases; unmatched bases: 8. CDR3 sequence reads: CASSLRDREREQYF. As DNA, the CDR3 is TGTGCCAGCAGTCTCCGGGACAGGGAACGCGAGCAGTACTTC.

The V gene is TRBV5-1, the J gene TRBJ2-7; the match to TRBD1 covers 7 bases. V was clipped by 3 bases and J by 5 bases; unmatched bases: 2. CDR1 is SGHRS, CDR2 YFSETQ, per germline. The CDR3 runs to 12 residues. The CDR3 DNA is TGCGCCAGCAGCTCGCAGGGGGACGAGCAGTACTTC. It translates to CASSSQGDEQYF.

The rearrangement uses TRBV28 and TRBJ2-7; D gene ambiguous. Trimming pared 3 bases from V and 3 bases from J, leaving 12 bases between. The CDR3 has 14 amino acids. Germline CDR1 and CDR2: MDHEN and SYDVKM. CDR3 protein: CASSLAASGYEQYF. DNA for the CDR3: TGTGCCAGCAGTTTGGCCGCCTCAGGCTACGAGCAGTACTTC. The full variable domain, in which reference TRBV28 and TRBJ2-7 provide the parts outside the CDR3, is DVKVTQSSRYLVKRTGEKVFLECVQDMDHENMFWYRQDPGLGLRLIYFSYDVKMKEKGDIPEGYSVSREKKERFSLILESASTNQTSMYLCASSLAASGYEQYFGPGTRLTVT.